This TCR beta chain is from a study of blood T cell repertoires in COVID-19. Overall study context: Researchers got acute and convalescent COVID-19 samples from the United States, Italy and Spain. Sample material is recorded as cDNA or gDNA derived from T cells, B-cell-depleted T cells, or PBMCs.

Here immunoSEQ multiplex PCR was the method, and the copy in TCRdb shows in-frame clones only, minus some. The data contain about 220,000 clones, more than 70% of them seen just once; the ten biggest clones take up approximately 3.8%. Deletions cut 2 bases from V and 9 bases from J, with 10 bases between. CDR3 length: 11 residues. The germline V gene encodes CDR1 GTSNPN and CDR2 SVGIG (reference sequence). The chain couples TRBV30 to TRBJ2-5, with D perhaps TRBD1 (6 bases). The clonotype originates from a woman older than 75 with acute or convalescent COVID-19. Sequences were obtained from peripheral blood. In nucleotides, the CDR3 is TGTGCCTGGAGTCCACAGGGCCCCCAGTACTTC. Protein sequence: CAWSPQGPQYF.